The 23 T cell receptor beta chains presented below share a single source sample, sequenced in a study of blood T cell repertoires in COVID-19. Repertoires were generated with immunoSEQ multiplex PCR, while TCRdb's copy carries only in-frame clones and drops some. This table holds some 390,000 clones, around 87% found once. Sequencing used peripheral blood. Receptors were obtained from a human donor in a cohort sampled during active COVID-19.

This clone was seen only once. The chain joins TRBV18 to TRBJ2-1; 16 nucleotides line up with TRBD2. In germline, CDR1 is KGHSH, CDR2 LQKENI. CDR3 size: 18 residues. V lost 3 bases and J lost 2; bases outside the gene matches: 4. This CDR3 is CASSPGLAGGQTYNEQFF. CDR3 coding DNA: TGTGCCAGCTCACCGGGACTAGCGGGGGGGCAAACCTACAATGAGCAGTTCTTC.

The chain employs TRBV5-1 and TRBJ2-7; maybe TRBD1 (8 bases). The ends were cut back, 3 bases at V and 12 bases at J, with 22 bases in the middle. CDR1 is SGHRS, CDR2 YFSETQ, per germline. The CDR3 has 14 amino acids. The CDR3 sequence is CASSSNPDREGRYF. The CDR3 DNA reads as TGCGCCAGCAGCTCCAATCCGGACAGGGAGGGAAGGTACTTC.

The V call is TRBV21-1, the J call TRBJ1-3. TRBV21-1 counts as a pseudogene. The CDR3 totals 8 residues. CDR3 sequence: CASSLIYF. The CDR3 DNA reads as TGTGCCAGCAGCCTCATATATTTT.

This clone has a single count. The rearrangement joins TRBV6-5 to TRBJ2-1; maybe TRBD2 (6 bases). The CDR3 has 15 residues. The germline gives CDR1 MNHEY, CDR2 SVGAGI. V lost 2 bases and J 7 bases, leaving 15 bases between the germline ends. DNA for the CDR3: TGTGCCAGCAGTTACGTCCCGGGACTGGAAAATGAGCAGTTCTTC. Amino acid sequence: CASSYVPGLENEQFF.

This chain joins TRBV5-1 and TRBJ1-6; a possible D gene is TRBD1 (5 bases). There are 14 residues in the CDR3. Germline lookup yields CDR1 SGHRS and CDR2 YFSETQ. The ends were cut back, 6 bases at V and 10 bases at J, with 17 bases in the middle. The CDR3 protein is CASNPGGGRSPLHF. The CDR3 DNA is TGCGCCAGCAACCCCGGGGGGGGAAGATCACCCCTCCACTTT.

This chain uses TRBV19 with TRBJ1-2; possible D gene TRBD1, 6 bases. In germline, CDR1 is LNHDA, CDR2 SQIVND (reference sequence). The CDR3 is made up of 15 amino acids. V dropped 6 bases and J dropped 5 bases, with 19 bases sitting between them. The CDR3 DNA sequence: TGTGCCAGTAGGCTCCGTGAGGGGGTCGAGTATGGCTACACCTTC. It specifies CASRLREGVEYGYTF. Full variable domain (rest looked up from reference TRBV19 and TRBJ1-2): DGGITQSPKYLFRKEGQNVTLSCEQNLNHDAMYWYRQDPGQGLRLIYYSQIVNDFQKGDIAEGYSVSREKKESFPLTVTSAQKNPTAFYLCASRLREGVEYGYTFGSGTRLTVV.

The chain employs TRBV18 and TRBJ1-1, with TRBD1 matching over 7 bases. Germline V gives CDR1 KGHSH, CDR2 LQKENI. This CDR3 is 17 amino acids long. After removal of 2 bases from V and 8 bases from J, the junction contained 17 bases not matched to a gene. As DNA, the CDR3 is TGTGCCAGCTCACCAAGGGAAGGGGGCCACATGCTTACCGAAGCTTTCTTT. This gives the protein CASSPREGGHMLTEAFF.

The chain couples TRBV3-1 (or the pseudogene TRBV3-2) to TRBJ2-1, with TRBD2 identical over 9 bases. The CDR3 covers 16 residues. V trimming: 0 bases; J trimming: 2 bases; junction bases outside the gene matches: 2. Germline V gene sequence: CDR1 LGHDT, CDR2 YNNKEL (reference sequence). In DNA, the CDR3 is TGTGCCAGCAGCCAAGATAGCGGGAGAGCCTACAATGAGCAGTTCTTC. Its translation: CASSQDSGRAYNEQFF.

The CDR3 nucleotides are TGTGCCAGTGATTCACAGCTGAACACTGAAGCTTTCTTT. It yields the protein CASDSQLNTEAFF. This sequence joins TRBV19 and TRBJ1-1; D gene uncertain. Per the germline V gene, CDR1 is LNHDA and CDR2 is SQIVND (reference sequence). Trimming removed 8 bases from V and 0 bases from J, with 10 bases in between. The CDR3 is 13 amino acids. Full variable domain (remainder filled in from reference TRBV19 and TRBJ1-1): DGGITQSPKYLFRKEGQNVTLSCEQNLNHDAMYWYRQDPGQGLRLIYYSQIVNDFQKGDIAEGYSVSREKKESFPLTVTSAQKNPTAFYLCASDSQLNTEAFFGQGTRLTVV.

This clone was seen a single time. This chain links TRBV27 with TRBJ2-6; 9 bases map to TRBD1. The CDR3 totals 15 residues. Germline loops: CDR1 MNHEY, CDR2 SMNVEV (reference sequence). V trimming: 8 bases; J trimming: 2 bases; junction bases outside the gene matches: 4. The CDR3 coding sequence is TGTGCCAGCCGCGGGACAGGGACTGGGGCCAACGTCCTGACTTTC. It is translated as CASRGTGTGANVLTF.

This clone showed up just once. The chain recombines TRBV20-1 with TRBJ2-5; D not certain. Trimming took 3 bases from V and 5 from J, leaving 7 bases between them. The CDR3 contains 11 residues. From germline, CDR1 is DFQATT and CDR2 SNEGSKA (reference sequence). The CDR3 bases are TGCAGTGCTAGTTTAGTGGAGACCCAGTACTTC. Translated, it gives CSASLVETQYF.

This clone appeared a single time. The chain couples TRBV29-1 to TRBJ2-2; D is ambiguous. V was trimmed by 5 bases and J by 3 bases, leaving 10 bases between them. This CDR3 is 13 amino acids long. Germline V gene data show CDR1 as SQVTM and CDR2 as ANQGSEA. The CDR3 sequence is CSVLQIDTGELFF. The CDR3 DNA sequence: TGCAGCGTTTTACAGATAGACACCGGGGAGCTGTTTTTT.

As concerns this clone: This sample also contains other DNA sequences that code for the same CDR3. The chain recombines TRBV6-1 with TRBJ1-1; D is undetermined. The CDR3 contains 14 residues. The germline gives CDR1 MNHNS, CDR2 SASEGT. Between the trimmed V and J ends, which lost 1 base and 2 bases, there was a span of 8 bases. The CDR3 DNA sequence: TGTGCCAGCAGTGAAGTGCGGGGAAACACTGAAGCTTTCTTT. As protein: CASSEVRGNTEAFF.

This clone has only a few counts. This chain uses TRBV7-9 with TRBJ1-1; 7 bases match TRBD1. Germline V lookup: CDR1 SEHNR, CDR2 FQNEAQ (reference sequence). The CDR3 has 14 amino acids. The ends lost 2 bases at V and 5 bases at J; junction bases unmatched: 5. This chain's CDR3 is CASSLRVQGTEAFF. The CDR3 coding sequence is TGTGCCAGCAGCTTAAGGGTACAGGGGACTGAAGCTTTCTTT.

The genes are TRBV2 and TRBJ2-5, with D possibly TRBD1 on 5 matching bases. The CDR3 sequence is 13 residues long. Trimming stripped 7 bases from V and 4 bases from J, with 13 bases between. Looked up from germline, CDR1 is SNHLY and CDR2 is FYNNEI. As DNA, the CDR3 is TGTGCCAGCACCGTAGAAAGGGGAGAGACCCAGTACTTC. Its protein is CASTVERGETQYF.

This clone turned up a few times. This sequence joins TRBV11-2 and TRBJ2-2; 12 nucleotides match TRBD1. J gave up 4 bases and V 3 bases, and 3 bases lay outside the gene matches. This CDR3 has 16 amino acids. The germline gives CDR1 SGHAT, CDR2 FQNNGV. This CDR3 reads CASSLGQGASTGELFF. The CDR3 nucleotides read TGTGCCAGCAGCTTGGGACAGGGGGCGAGCACCGGGGAGCTGTTTTTT.

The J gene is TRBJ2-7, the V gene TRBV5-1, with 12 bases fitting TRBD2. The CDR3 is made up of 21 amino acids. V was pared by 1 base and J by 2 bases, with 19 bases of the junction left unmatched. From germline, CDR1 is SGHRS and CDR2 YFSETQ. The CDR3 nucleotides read TGCGCCAGCAGCTTGTTTGGGGGGCCCCACGGACTAGCGGGACGAACCTACGAGCAGTACTTC. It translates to CASSLFGGPHGLAGRTYEQYF.

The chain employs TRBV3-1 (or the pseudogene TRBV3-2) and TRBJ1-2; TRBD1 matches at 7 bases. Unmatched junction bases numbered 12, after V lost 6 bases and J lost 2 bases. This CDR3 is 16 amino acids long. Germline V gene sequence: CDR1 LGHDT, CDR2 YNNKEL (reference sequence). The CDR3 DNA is TGTGCCAGCAGGCGACAGGGCTCACCCGTAAACTATGGCTACACCTTC. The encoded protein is CASRRQGSPVNYGYTF.

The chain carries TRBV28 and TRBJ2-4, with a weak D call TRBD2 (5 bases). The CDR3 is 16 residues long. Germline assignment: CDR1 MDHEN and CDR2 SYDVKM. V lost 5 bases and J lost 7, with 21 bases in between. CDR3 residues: CASSPPDSRRGNIQYF. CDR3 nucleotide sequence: TGTGCCAGCAGTCCTCCGGACTCCCGCCGCGGGAACATTCAGTACTTC.

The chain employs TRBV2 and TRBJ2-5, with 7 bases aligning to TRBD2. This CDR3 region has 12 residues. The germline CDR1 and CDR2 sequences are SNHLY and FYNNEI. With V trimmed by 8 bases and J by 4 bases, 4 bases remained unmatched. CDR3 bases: TGTGCCAGCGGCGGGAGAAGAGAGACCCAGTACTTC. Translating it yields CASGGRRETQYF.

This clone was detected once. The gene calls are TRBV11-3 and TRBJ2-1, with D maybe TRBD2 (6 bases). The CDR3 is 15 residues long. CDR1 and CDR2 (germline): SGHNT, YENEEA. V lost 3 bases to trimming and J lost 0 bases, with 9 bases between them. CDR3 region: CASSFQAGSYNEQFF. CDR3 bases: TGTGCCAGCAGCTTCCAAGCGGGCTCCTACAATGAGCAGTTCTTC.

CDR3: CASSSLGVKHNEQFF. The DNA for the CDR3 is TGTGCCAGCAGTTCCCTCGGGGTAAAGCACAATGAGCAGTTCTTC. V is TRBV28 and J is TRBJ2-1; D might be TRBD2 (5 bases). The CDR3 spans 15 residues. Per germline, CDR1 MDHEN and CDR2 SYDVKM. Trimming cost V 4 bases and J 5 bases, with 15 bases left between them. The full variable domain, completed using reference TRBV28 and TRBJ2-1, is DVKVTQSSRYLVKRTGEKVFLECVQDMDHENMFWYRQDPGLGLRLIYFSYDVKMKEKGDIPEGYSVSREKKERFSLILESASTNQTSMYLCASSSLGVKHNEQFFGPGTRLTVL.

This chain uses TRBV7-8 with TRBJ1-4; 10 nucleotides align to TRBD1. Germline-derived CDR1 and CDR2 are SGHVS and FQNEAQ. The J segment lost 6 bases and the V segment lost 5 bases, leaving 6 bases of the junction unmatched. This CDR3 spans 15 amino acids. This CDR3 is CASSPGTGVYEKLFF. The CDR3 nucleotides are TGTGCCAGCAGCCCGGGGACAGGGGTTTATGAAAAACTGTTTTTT.